This TCR beta chain was identified in a study of blood T cell repertoires in COVID-19. Study-wide context: Among Cohort 3 donors, those recovered had two negative PCRs, clearance, or symptom resolution. T cells, B-cell-depleted T cells, or PBMCs supplied cDNA or gDNA.

This study enrolled people aged 18 to 89 from approximately 25 US geographic areas. Cohorts were determined from participant-reported clinical history. Looked up from germline, CDR1 is MDHEN and CDR2 is SYDVKM. The CDR3 totals 17 residues. V shed 5 bases and J 2 bases; nucleotides not matched to a gene: 11. Only in-frame clones appear in the TCRdb table, and some are missing; sequencing was by immunoSEQ multiplex PCR. The sample includes fewer than 250,000 clones, around 87% of them seen just once. The TCR was taken from a woman between 35 and 50 years old in a cohort exposed to, infected with or recovered from COVID-19 (not recorded which). Sequencing was carried out using PBMCs or T cells enriched from blood (not recorded which). This chain links TRBV28 with TRBJ1-4, with 7 bases matching TRBD1. CDR3 region: CASSPTGVFFTNEKLFF. The CDR3 DNA sequence: TGTGCCAGCAGTCCTACAGGGGTTTTTTTTACTAATGAAAAACTGTTTTTT. The whole variable domain, remainder taken from reference TRBV28 and TRBJ1-4, is DVKVTQSSRYLVKRTGEKVFLECVQDMDHENMFWYRQDPGLGLRLIYFSYDVKMKEKGDIPEGYSVSREKKERFSLILESASTNQTSMYLCASSPTGVFFTNEKLFFGSGTQLSVL.